This TCR beta chain was captured in a study of blood T cell repertoires in COVID-19. Study-level background: Sources were T cells, B-cell-depleted T cells, or PBMCs; the material itself was cDNA or gDNA.

Sequencing was performed with immunoSEQ multiplex PCR; in TCRdb, only in-frame clones are kept and a portion is missing. The sample gives about 300,000 clones, 89% of which show up once; around 6% is in the top ten. The CDR3 is 16 residues long. V was pared by 5 bases and J by 0 bases, with 8 bases of the junction left unmatched. CDR1 is MNHEY and CDR2 is SMNVEV in the germline V gene (reference sequence). Sequenced material: peripheral blood. The chain uses TRBV27 and TRBJ1-1; 8 positions match TRBD1. The TCR sequence derives from a man younger than 35 who had recovered from COVID-19. CDR3 amino acids: CASSNQGAGMNTEAFF. The CDR3, as DNA: TGTGCCAGCAGTAACCAGGGGGCTGGGATGAACACTGAAGCTTTCTTT.